This T cell receptor (beta chain) was identified during a study of OX40 agonist ivuxolimab in advanced cancers. Assay used: immunoSEQ multiplex PCR; TCRdb lists only in-frame clones, some missing. Altogether tens of thousands of clones are present, about 90% being singletons, with the ten largest covering approximately 0.3%. V shed 8 bases, J shed 2 bases, and the junction held 5 bases outside the gene matches. The CDR3 length is 14 residues. Germline lookup yields CDR1 WSHSY and CDR2 SAAADI. Sample: CD4+ or CD8+ T cells sorted from blood, taken in a trial of the OX40 agonist ivuxolimab. This chain connects TRBV10-2 to TRBJ2-3; 9 bases are shared with TRBD2. The clonotype comes from an adult with an advanced solid tumor such as melanoma, head and neck, liver or kidney cancer. The CDR3 DNA is TGCGCCAGCTGTAGCGGGGGCACCACAGATACGCAGTATTTT. It specifies CASCSGGTTDTQYF.